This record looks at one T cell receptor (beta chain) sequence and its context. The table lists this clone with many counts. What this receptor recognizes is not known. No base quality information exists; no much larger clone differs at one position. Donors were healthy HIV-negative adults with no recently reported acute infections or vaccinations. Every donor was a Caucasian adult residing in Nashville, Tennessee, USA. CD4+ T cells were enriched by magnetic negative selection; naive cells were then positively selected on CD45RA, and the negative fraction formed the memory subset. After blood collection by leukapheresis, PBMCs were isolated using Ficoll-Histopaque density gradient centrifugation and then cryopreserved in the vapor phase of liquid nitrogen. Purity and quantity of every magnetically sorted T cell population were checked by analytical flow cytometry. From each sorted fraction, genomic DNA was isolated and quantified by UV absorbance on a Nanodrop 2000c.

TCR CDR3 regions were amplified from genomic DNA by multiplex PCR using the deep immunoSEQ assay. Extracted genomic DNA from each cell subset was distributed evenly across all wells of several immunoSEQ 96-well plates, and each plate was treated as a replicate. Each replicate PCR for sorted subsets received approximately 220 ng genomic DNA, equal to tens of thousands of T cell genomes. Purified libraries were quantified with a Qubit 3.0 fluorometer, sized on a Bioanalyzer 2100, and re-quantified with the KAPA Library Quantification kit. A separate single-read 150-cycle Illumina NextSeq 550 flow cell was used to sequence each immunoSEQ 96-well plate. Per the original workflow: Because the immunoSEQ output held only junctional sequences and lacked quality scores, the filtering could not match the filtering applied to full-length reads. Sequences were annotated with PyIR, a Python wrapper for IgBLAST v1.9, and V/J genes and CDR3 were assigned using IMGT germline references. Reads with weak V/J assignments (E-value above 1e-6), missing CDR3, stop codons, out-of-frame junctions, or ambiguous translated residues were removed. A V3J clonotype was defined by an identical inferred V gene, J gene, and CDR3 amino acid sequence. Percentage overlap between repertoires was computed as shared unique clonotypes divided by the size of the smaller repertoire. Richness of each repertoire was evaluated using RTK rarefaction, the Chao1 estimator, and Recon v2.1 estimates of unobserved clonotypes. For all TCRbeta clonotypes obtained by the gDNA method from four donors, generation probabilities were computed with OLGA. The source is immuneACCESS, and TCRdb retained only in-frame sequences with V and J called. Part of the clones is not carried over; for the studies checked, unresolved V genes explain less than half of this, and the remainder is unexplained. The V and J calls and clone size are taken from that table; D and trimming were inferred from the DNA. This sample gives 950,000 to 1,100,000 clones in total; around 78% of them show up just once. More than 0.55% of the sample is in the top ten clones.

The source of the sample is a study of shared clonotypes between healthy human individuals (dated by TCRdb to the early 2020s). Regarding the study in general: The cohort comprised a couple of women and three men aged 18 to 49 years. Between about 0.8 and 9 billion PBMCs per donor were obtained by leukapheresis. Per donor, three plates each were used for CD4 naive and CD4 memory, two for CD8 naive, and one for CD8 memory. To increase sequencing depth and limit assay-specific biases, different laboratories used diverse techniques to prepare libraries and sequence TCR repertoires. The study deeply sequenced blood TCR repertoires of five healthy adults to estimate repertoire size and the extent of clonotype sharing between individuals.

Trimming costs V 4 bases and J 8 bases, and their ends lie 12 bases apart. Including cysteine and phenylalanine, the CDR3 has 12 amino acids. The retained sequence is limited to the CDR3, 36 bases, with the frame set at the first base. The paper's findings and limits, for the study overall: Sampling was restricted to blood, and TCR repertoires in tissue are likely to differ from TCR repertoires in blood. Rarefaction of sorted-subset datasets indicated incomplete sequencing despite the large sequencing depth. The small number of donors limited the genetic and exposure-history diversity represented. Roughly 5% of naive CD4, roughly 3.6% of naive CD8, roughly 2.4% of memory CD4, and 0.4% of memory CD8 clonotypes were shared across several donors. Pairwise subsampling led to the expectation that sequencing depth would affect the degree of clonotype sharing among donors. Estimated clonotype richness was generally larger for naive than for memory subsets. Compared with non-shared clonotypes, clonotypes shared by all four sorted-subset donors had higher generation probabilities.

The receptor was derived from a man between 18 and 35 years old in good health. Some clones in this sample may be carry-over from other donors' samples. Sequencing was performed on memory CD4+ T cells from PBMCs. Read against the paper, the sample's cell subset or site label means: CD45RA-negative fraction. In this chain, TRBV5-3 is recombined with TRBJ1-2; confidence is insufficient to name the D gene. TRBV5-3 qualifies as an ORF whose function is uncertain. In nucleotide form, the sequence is TGTGCCAGAAGCCGAGCAGGTCACGGCTACACCTTC. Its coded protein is CARSRAGHGYTF.